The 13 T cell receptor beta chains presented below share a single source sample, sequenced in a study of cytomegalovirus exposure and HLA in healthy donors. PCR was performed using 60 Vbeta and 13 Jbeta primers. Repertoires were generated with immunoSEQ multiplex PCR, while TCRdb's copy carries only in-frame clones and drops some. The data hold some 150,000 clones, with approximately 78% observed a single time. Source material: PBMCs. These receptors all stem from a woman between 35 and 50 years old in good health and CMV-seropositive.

The CDR3 region has the DNA TGCAGCGTTGATCATCTAGCGGGGACCACAGATACGCAGTATTTT. Its protein is CSVDHLAGTTDTQYF. The gene calls are TRBV29-1 and TRBJ2-3; the match to TRBD2 covers 9 bases. CDR3 size: 15 residues. With V trimmed by 3 bases and J by 2 bases, 6 bases remained unmatched. Germline V gene lookup returns CDR1 SQVTM and CDR2 ANQGSEA.

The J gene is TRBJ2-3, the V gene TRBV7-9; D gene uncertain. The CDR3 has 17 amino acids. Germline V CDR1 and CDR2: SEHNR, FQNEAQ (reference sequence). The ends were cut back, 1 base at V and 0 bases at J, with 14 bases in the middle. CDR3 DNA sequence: TGTGCCAGCAGCTTAGTAGGTGGCAGGAAGAGCACAGATACGCAGTATTTT. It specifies CASSLVGGRKSTDTQYF.

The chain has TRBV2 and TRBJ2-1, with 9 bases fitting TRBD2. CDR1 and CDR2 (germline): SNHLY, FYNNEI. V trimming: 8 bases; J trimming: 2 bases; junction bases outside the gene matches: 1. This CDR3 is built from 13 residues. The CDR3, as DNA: TGTGCCAGCCGGACTAGCGCCTACAATGAGCAGTTCTTC. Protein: CASRTSAYNEQFF.

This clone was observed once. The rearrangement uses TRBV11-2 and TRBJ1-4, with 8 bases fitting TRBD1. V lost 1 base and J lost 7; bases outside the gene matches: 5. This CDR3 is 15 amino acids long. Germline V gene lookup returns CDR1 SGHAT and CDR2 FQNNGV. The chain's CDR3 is CASSLVGTGSEKLFF. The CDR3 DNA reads TGTGCCAGCAGCTTAGTGGGGACAGGCAGTGAAAAACTGTTTTTT.

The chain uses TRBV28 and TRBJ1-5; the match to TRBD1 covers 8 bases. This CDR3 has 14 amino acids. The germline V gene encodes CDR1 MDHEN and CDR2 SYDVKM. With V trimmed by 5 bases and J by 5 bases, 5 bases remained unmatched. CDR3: CASSPGGSHQPQHF. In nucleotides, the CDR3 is TGTGCCAGCAGTCCAGGGGGCTCCCATCAGCCCCAGCATTTT.

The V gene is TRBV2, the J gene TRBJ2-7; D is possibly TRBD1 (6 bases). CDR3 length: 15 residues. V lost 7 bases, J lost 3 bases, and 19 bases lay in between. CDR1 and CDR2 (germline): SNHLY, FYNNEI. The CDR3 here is CASTRTASEVYEQYF. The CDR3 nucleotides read TGTGCCAGCACCCGGACAGCTTCAGAGGTCTACGAGCAGTACTTC.

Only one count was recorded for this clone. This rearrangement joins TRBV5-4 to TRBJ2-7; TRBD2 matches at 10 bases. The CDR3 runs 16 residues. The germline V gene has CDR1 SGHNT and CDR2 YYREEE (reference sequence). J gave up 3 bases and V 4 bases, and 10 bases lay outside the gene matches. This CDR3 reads CASSTSSGSSLYEQYF. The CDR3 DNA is TGTGCCAGCAGCACCTCTAGCGGGAGTTCCCTCTACGAGCAGTACTTC.

The DNA of the CDR3 is TGTGCCAGCAGCTTGGACCTAGCGGGAGTAGGGGAGGGGACCGGGGAGCTGTTTTTT. This encodes CASSLDLAGVGEGTGELFF. This rearrangement joins TRBV5-4 to TRBJ2-2; TRBD2 matches 10 bases. The junction had 13 bases not matched to a gene; V was cut back by 0 bases and J by 5 bases. In germline, CDR1 is SGHNT, CDR2 YYREEE (reference sequence). CDR3 size: 19 residues.

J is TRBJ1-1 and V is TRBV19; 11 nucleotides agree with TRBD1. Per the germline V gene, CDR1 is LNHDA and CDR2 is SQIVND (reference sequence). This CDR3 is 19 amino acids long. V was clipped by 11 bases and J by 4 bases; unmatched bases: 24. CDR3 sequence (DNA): TGTGCCCCCCCGACCCCTTGGGAAGGACAGGGGGCGCAAGGCACTGAAGCTTTCTTT. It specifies CAPPTPWEGQGAQGTEAFF. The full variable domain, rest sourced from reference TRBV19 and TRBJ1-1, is DGGITQSPKYLFRKEGQNVTLSCEQNLNHDAMYWYRQDPGQGLRLIYYSQIVNDFQKGDIAEGYSVSREKKESFPLTVTSAQKNPTAFYLCAPPTPWEGQGAQGTEAFFGQGTRLTVV.

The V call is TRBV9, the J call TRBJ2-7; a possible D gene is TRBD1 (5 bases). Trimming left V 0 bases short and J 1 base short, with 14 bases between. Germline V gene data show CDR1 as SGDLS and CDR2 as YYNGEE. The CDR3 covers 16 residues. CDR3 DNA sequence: TGTGCCAGCAGCGTAGACGGCAGGGCATATTCCTACGAGCAGTACTTC. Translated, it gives CASSVDGRAYSYEQYF.

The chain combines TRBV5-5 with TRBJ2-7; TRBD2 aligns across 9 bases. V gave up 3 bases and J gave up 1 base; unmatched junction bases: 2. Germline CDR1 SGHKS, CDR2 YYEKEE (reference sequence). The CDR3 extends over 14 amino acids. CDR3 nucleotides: TGTGCCAGCAGCTCGGGACTAGCTTCCTACGAGCAGTACTTC. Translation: CASSSGLASYEQYF.

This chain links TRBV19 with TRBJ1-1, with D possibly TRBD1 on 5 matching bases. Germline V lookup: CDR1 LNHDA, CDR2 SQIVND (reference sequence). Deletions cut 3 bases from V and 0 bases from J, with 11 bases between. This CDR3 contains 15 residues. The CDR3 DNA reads TGTGCCAGTAGTATCGGGAGGGGACTGAACACTGAAGCTTTCTTT. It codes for CASSIGRGLNTEAFF.

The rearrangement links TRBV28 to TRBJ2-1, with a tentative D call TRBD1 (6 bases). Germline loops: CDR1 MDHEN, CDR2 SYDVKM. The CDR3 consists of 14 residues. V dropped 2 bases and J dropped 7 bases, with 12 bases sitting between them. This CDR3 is CASSLPGAGNEQFF. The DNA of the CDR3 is TGTGCCAGCAGTTTACCAGGGGCTGGGAATGAGCAGTTCTTC.